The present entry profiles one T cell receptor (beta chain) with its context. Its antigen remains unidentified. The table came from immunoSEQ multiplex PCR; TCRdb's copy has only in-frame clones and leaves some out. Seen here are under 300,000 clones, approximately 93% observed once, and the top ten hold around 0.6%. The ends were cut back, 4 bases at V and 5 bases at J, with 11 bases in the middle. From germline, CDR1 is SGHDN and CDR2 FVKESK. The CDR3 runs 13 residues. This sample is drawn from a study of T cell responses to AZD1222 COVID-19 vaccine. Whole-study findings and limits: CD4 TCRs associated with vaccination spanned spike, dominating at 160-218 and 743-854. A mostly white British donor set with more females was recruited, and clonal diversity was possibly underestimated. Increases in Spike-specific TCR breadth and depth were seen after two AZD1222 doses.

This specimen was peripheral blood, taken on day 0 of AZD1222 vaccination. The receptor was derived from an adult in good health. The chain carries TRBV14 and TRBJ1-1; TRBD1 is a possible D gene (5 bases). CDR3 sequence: CASSLQGRTEAFF. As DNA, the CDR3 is TGTGCCAGCAGCCTTCAGGGAAGGACTGAAGCTTTCTTT.